This entry describes one TCR beta chain. This entry is derived from a study of shared clonotypes between healthy human individuals. Libraries were prepared by immunoSEQ multiplex PCR; TCRdb keeps only in-frame clonotypes and omits some of them. The profile shows around 1,000,000 clones, 70% to 80% of them singletons. Sequences were obtained from memory CD4+ T cells from PBMCs. The subset: CD45RA-negative fraction. The clonotype originates from a man aged 18 to 29 in good health. Some clones in this sample may be carry-over from other donors' samples.

CDR3 nucleotides: TGTGCCAGCTCAACTCAGGGTCCAGCCGGGGAGCTGTTTTTT. Encoded protein: CASSTQGPAGELFF. The gene calls are TRBV18 and TRBJ2-2; a possible D gene is TRBD1 (5 bases). The CDR3 runs to 14 residues. The V and J ends lost 5 bases and 6 bases respectively, with 13 bases between them. Germline-derived CDR1 and CDR2 are KGHSH and LQKENI.